A single sample gave rise to the 23 T cell receptor beta chains below, sequenced in a study of T cells in localized non-small cell lung cancer. The data were produced by immunoSEQ multiplex PCR, yet TCRdb's version contains in-frame clones alone and is incomplete. The profile shows around 43,000 clones, around 87% of them singletons. The sequencing here drew on peripheral blood, taken before any cancer treatment. The receptors originated from a man aged 18 to 50 with stage I lung adenocarcinoma.

This rearrangement joins TRBV7-2 to TRBJ2-2, with D unresolved. The V end lost 2 bases, the J end lost 3 bases, and 7 bases lay between the germline ends. The CDR3 length is 14 residues. Per germline, CDR1 SGHTA and CDR2 FQGNSA. The CDR3 reads CASSLLVHTGELFF. The CDR3 DNA sequence: TGTGCCAGCAGCTTATTGGTGCACACCGGGGAGCTGTTTTTT. Using reference TRBV7-2 and TRBJ2-2 for the parts outside the CDR3, the full variable domain is GAGVSQSPSNKVTEKGKDVELRCDPISGHTALYWYRQSLGQGLEFLIYFQGNSAPDKSGLPSDRFSAERTGGSVSTLTIQRTQQEDSAVYLCASSLLVHTGELFFGEGSRLTVL.

This clone was counted only a few times. This sequence joins TRBV4-3 and TRBJ1-5; 7 bases map to TRBD1. Looked up from germline, CDR1 is LGHNA and CDR2 is YSLEER. The CDR3 consists of 14 residues. J was trimmed by 7 bases and V by 5 bases; bases with no gene match: 8. The CDR3 sequence: CASSSLLQGQPQHF. The CDR3 coding sequence is TGCGCCAGCAGCAGCCTTCTACAGGGGCAGCCCCAGCATTTT.

The chain employs TRBV21-1 and TRBJ1-5. TRBV21-1 is labeled a pseudogene. CDR3 length: 15 residues. DNA of the CDR3: TGTGCCAGCAGCCGTAAGGGTTTAGGCAATCAGCCCCAGCATTTT. It codes for CASSRKGLGNQPQHF.

The chain links TRBV6-5 to TRBJ1-6; D gene uncertain. The CDR3 is made up of 14 amino acids. CDR1 MNHEY and CDR2 SVGAGI come from the germline V gene. V was trimmed by 2 bases and J by 8 bases, leaving 10 bases between them. CDR3 protein: CASSYRRRDSPLHF. The CDR3 region has the DNA TGTGCCAGCAGTTACCGGCGGAGGGATTCACCCCTCCACTTT.

The chain carries TRBV5-1 and TRBJ2-1; 15 bases are shared with TRBD2. This CDR3 is 15 amino acids long. Germline lookup yields CDR1 SGHRS and CDR2 YFSETQ. Losses at the gene ends were 3 bases for V and 14 bases for J; bases not matched to a gene: 9. CDR3 sequence: CASSSLGLAGGPEFF. CDR3 in DNA: TGCGCCAGCAGCTCATTAGGACTAGCGGGGGGGCCGGAGTTCTTC.

The gene calls are TRBV13 and TRBJ1-3; D is possibly TRBD1 (5 bases). Germline CDR1 and CDR2: PRHDT and FYEKMQ (reference sequence). Trimming left V 7 bases short and J 2 bases short, with 15 bases between. There are 15 residues in the CDR3. The CDR3 DNA is TGTGCCAGCAACCATCCAGGGACCACTGGAAACACCATATATTTT. The encoded protein is CASNHPGTTGNTIYF.

The chain joins TRBV30 to TRBJ1-5; D uncertain. Looked up from germline, CDR1 is GTSNPN and CDR2 is SVGIG (reference sequence). Trimming removed 2 bases at V and 5 bases at J, with 10 bases between. The CDR3 spans 13 residues. The CDR3 is CAWSPGEDQPQHF. The DNA for the CDR3 is TGTGCCTGGAGTCCCGGAGAAGATCAGCCCCAGCATTTT.

The chain employs TRBV2 and TRBJ2-1, with 11 positions matching TRBD2. The V segment lost 7 bases and the J segment 6 bases; nucleotides outside the gene matches: 8. Germline CDR1 SNHLY, CDR2 FYNNEI. This CDR3 region has 15 residues. The CDR3 DNA follows: TGTGCCAGCAAACCCAGACTAGCGGGAAGCAATGAGCAGTTCTTC. Translated: CASKPRLAGSNEQFF. Variable domain in full (rest from reference TRBV2 and TRBJ2-1): EPEVTQTPSHQVTQMGQEVILRCVPISNHLYFYWYRQILGQKVEFLVSFYNNEISEKSEIFDDQFSVERPDGSNFTLKIRSTKLEDSAMYFCASKPRLAGSNEQFFGPGTRLTVL.

This chain connects TRBV19 to TRBJ2-1; 8 bases fit TRBD1. CDR1 and CDR2 (germline): LNHDA, SQIVND (reference sequence). V was clipped by 7 bases and J by 8 bases; unmatched bases: 13. This CDR3 region has 15 residues. CDR3 loop: CASKIRAGGIDEQFF. The CDR3 DNA sequence: TGTGCCAGTAAGATAAGGGCAGGGGGCATTGATGAGCAGTTCTTC.

The chain is built from TRBV19 and TRBJ1-1, with D maybe TRBD1 (6 bases). Germline V gives CDR1 LNHDA, CDR2 SQIVND (reference sequence). The CDR3 extends over 13 amino acids. V was pared by 8 bases and J by 2 bases, with 12 bases between. CDR3 region: CASDSGANTEAFF. DNA of the CDR3: TGTGCCAGTGATTCGGGGGCAAACACTGAAGCTTTCTTT.

The chain recombines TRBV27 with TRBJ1-5; 7 positions match TRBD1. This CDR3 has 16 amino acids. Germline trimming cut 6 bases from V and 7 bases from J; bases unmatched to any gene: 15. Germline V gene sequence: CDR1 MNHEY, CDR2 SMNVEV (reference sequence). The CDR3 coding sequence is TGTGCCAGCAGGAAAGGGACAGCCAACCTGGGGCAGCCCCAGCATTTT. As protein: CASRKGTANLGQPQHF.

J is TRBJ2-1 and V is TRBV30; D could derive from TRBD1 or TRBD2 (5 bases each). From germline, CDR1 is GTSNPN and CDR2 SVGIG (reference sequence). Trimming cost V 4 bases and J 3 bases, with 13 bases left between them. The CDR3 loop spans 14 amino acids. The CDR3 protein is CAWTVGAIYNEQFF. The CDR3 DNA reads as TGTGCCTGGACCGTCGGGGCGATCTACAATGAGCAGTTCTTC.

This clone appeared a single time. This sequence joins TRBV28 and TRBJ1-3; D gene uncertain. Germline V gives CDR1 MDHEN, CDR2 SYDVKM. The V end was cut by 8 bases, the J end by 0 bases, with 11 bases between. The CDR3 runs to 14 residues. The CDR3 region has the DNA TGTGCCAGCTTTTCAAGGGCCTCTGGAAACACCATATATTTT. Amino acid sequence: CASFSRASGNTIYF.

The chain is built from TRBV19 and TRBJ1-2; 7 bases are a match to TRBD1. Germline V gives CDR1 LNHDA, CDR2 SQIVND (reference sequence). The trim removed 3 bases at V and 7 bases at J, leaving 11 bases unmatched. There are 15 residues in the CDR3. DNA of the CDR3: TGTGCCAGTAGTATCCTGACAGGGAAGAGATTTGGCTACACCTTC. Translated, it gives CASSILTGKRFGYTF.

The chain links TRBV6-4 to TRBJ2-3; no clear D. The CDR3 consists of 12 residues. Germline CDR1 MRHNA, CDR2 SNTAGT. Trimming pared 7 bases from V and 2 bases from J, leaving 7 bases between. The CDR3 region is CASIKTTDTQYF. The CDR3 coding sequence is TGTGCCAGCATTAAGACCACAGATACGCAGTATTTT.

The gene calls are TRBV27 and TRBJ2-1; weak D call: TRBD2 (6 bases). V was cut by 6 bases and J by 6 bases, with 15 bases left in between. The germline V gene has CDR1 MNHEY and CDR2 SMNVEV (reference sequence). There are 14 residues in the CDR3. In DNA, the CDR3 is TGTGCCAGCAGACTAGCTATCTCCGTCAATGAGCAGTTCTTC. This gives the protein CASRLAISVNEQFF.

V is TRBV6-5 and J is TRBJ1-1; 7 bases match TRBD1. The V gene's germline CDR1 is MNHEY and CDR2 SVGAGI. V lost 7 bases, J lost 0 bases, and 8 bases stayed unmatched. This CDR3 spans 15 amino acids. The CDR3 spells CASKRGTAMNTEAFF. CDR3 nucleotides: TGTGCCAGCAAACGAGGGACAGCTATGAACACTGAAGCTTTCTTT.

The sample holds one count of this clone. The chain links TRBV7-9 to TRBJ1-2; D is perhaps TRBD1 (5 bases). This CDR3 region has 13 residues. Trimming removed 4 bases at V and 8 bases at J, with 14 bases between. Germline lookup yields CDR1 SEHNR and CDR2 FQNEAQ (reference sequence). CDR3 in amino acids: CASSSRGGSGYTF. The CDR3 bases are TGTGCCAGCAGCTCTAGGGGAGGGAGCGGCTACACCTTC.

This clone has a handful of counts. The chain has TRBV27 and TRBJ1-3, with no clear D. There are 13 residues in the CDR3. In germline, CDR1 is MNHEY, CDR2 SMNVEV (reference sequence). Deletions cut 8 bases from V and 0 bases from J, with 8 bases between. The CDR3 DNA is TGTGCCAGCCCAGGCGTCTCTGGAAACACCATATATTTT. Its translation is CASPGVSGNTIYF.

V and J are TRBV19 and TRBJ1-5; D is undetermined. Trimming took off 4 bases at V and 9 bases at J, with 7 bases between the two ends. Germline CDR1 reads LNHDA; CDR2 reads SQIVND (reference sequence). This CDR3 is 11 amino acids long. CDR3: CASSRAGPQHF. The CDR3 DNA follows: TGTGCCAGTAGTAGGGCGGGGCCCCAGCATTTT.

This clone occurred once. Other DNA sequences in the sample encode the same CDR3. The chain recombines TRBV5-6 with TRBJ2-7; D not resolved. Trimming took off 1 base at V and 4 bases at J, with 6 bases between the two ends. Germline V gives CDR1 SGHDT, CDR2 YYEEEE. The CDR3 sequence is 12 residues long. CDR3 region: CASSLFGYEQYF. Written as DNA, the CDR3 is TGTGCCAGCAGCTTGTTCGGTTACGAGCAGTACTTC. Together with reference TRBV5-6 and TRBJ2-7, the CDR3 gives the full variable domain: DAGVTQSPTHLIKTRGQQVTLRCSPKSGHDTVSWYQQALGQGPQFIFQYYEEEERQRGNFPDRFSGHQFPNYSSELNVNALLLGDSALYLCASSLFGYEQYFGPGTRLTVT.

The rearrangement links TRBV14 to TRBJ1-1; 7 positions match TRBD1. Germline CDR1 reads SGHDN; CDR2 reads FVKESK. The V and J ends lost 4 bases and 5 bases, in that order; junction bases with no gene match: 7. The CDR3 is made up of 14 amino acids. The CDR3 DNA sequence: TGTGCCAGCAGCCGAGCAGGGGGGGTTACTGAAGCTTTCTTT. It yields the protein CASSRAGGVTEAFF. Supplemented by reference TRBV14 and TRBJ1-1, the full variable domain reads EAGVTQFPSHSVIEKGQTVTLRCDPISGHDNLYWYRRVMGKEIKFLLHFVKESKQDESGMPNNRFLAERTGGTYSTLKVQPAELEDSGVYFCASSRAGGVTEAFFGQGTRLTVV.

The chain links TRBV7-2 to TRBJ2-3; a weak D match, TRBD2 (6 bases). Germline loops: CDR1 SGHTA, CDR2 FQGNSA. The CDR3 consists of 15 residues. The V end lost 2 bases, the J end lost 3 bases, and 12 bases lay between the germline ends. The CDR3 sequence: CASSLNGGATDTQYF. The CDR3 nucleotides are TGTGCCAGCAGCTTAAACGGCGGGGCAACAGATACGCAGTATTTT.